This T cell receptor beta chain was obtained from a study of molecular identifiers for immune sequencing clone quantification. Study-wide background: Sequencing covered four of five parts into which replicate RNA from around 20,000 or 100,000 naive CD8 cells was split. Study results and limitations: The study found clones above 20 RNA copies held over 98% of effector molecules and under 1% in naive cells.

The CDR3 runs 16 residues. Trimming removed 2 bases at V and 0 bases at J, with 16 bases between. The V gene's germline CDR1 is GTSNPN and CDR2 SVGIG (reference sequence). A CD8+CD4-CCR7+CD45RA+ gate was used to sort naive CD8 T cells. In preparing bulk TCR libraries, previously described methods and listed TCR primers were used. Each CDR3 protein gets one entry after TCRdb re-called the PCR reads with MiXCR. Of about half a million distinct CDR3 sequences listed, about 25% are singletons. This clonotype was counted between two and nine times. Its antigen is unknown. The clonotype originates from a human donor in good health. Some libraries in this study had Jurkat cell RNA spiked in. Sequenced: naive CD8+ T cells from blood, with Jurkat cell RNA spiked in. As to subset: FACS-sorted CD8+CD4-CCR7+CD45RA+ naive T cells. The rearrangement uses TRBV30 and TRBJ1-1; D is unclear. CDR3 in amino acids: CAWSRRAETMNTEAFF. CDR3 DNA: TGTGCCTGGAGTCGTAGGGCAGAGACAATGAACACTGAAGCTTTCTTT.